Shown below are 10 T cell receptor beta chains from a single sample sequenced in a study of CD8+ T cells in alopecia areata. cDNA prepared by RNA extraction and subsequent reverse transcription served as the template for sequencing. TCRdb's copy holds only in-frame clones and misses some; the assay was immunoSEQ multiplex PCR. The sample records 170,000 or so clones, around three fifths being singletons. Treatment denoted: oral pan-JAK inhibitor, 5-10 mg twice daily. The starting material was CD8+ T cells sorted from blood, obtained at week 24, from a patient treated with tofacitinib. These receptors were collected from a human donor with alopecia areata.

V is TRBV5-1 and J is TRBJ1-3; tentatively, D is TRBD1 (5 bases). The CDR3 sequence is 13 residues long. With 4 bases removed from V and 8 bases from J, the gap between germline ends came to 13 bases. Looked up from germline, CDR1 is SGHRS and CDR2 is YFSETQ. CDR3 in amino acids: CASSPDEGYTIYF. The CDR3, as DNA: TGCGCCAGCAGCCCCGACGAGGGGTACACCATATATTTT.

The rearrangement uses TRBV30 and TRBJ2-1, with 9 bases lining up with TRBD2. Germline CDR1 and CDR2: GTSNPN and SVGIG (reference sequence). J lost 8 bases, V lost 0 bases, and 5 bases had no gene match. This CDR3 has 14 residues. DNA of the CDR3: TGTGCCTGGAGTGTGTTAGCGGGGGCCGATGAGCAGTTCTTC. Amino acids: CAWSVLAGADEQFF. The full variable domain, rest sourced from reference TRBV30 and TRBJ2-1, is SQTIHQWPATLVQPVGSPLSLECTVEGTSNPNLYWYRQAAGRGLQLLFYSVGIGQISSEVPQNLSASRPQDRQFILSSKKLLLSDSGFYLCAWSVLAGADEQFFGPGTRLTVL.

This clone was detected only a few times. The chain employs TRBV27 and TRBJ2-6, with 7 nucleotides matching TRBD1. Germline V gives CDR1 MNHEY, CDR2 SMNVEV (reference sequence). The CDR3 spans 19 residues. Trimming took 5 bases from V and 0 from J; bases not matched to a gene: 13. The CDR3 DNA reads as TGTGCCAGCAGTCAGCGGTTGGGACAGCCTTACTCTGGGGCCAACGTCCTGACTTTC. This codes for CASSQRLGQPYSGANVLTF.

The CDR3 loop is CASSQVKGTTYEQYF. In DNA, the CDR3 is TGCGCCAGCAGCCAAGTCAAGGGGACTACCTACGAGCAGTACTTC. This rearrangement joins TRBV4-1 to TRBJ2-7; 7 bases match TRBD2. This CDR3 is built from 15 residues. Germline V gives CDR1 MGHRA, CDR2 YSYEKL. V trimming: 1 base; J trimming: 2 bases; junction bases outside the gene matches: 5.

This chain connects TRBV15 to TRBJ1-2; D is perhaps TRBD1 (6 bases). Germline V lookup: CDR1 LNHNV, CDR2 YYDKDF (reference sequence). V was shortened by 9 bases and J by 0 bases, with 11 bases between the two germline ends. The CDR3 is 13 residues long. The CDR3 here is CATGGAPNYGYTF. The DNA of the CDR3 is TGTGCCACTGGGGGGGCACCTAACTATGGCTACACCTTC.

The chain couples TRBV30 to TRBJ1-5, with 7 bases matching TRBD1. V gave up 4 bases and J gave up 1 base; unmatched junction bases: 4. CDR1 and CDR2 (germline): GTSNPN, SVGIG (reference sequence). The CDR3 totals 14 residues. The CDR3 nucleotides read TGTGCCTGGACCCAGGGACAGAGCAATCAGCCCCAGCATTTT. As protein: CAWTQGQSNQPQHF.

CDR3 DNA: TGCAGCGTTGAAGAACCGGGACAGGTCTACAATGAGCAGTTCTTC. Translation gives CSVEEPGQVYNEQFF. This rearrangement joins TRBV29-1 to TRBJ2-1; 8 bases agree with TRBD1. Germline V CDR1 and CDR2: SQVTM, ANQGSEA. This CDR3 region has 15 residues. J was trimmed by 3 bases and V by 0 bases; bases with no gene match: 4.

The CDR3 DNA reads as TGCGCCAGCAGTGGGGGTTCCGGGGAGACCCAGTACTTC. Translating gives CASSGGSGETQYF. The chain uses TRBV10-2 and TRBJ2-5; no clear D gene. The CDR3 runs to 13 residues. Germline V gene lookup returns CDR1 WSHSY and CDR2 SAAADI. Trimming stripped 4 bases from V and 5 bases from J, with 11 bases between.

The genes are TRBV30 and TRBJ2-7; D gene uncertain. The V gene lost 4 bases and the J gene lost 0 bases, with 7 bases spanning the gap. Germline CDR1 is GTSNPN and CDR2 is SVGIG (reference sequence). This CDR3 is built from 12 residues. In DNA, the CDR3 is TGTGCCTGGATGGGCCTCTCCTACGAGCAGTACTTC. It codes for CAWMGLSYEQYF.

V gene TRBV7-9 combines with J gene TRBJ2-5, with D unclear. There are 13 residues in the CDR3. Deletions cut 2 bases from V and 5 bases from J, with 9 bases between. Germline lookup yields CDR1 SEHNR and CDR2 FQNEAQ (reference sequence). CDR3 region: CASSLTAAETQYF. DNA of the CDR3: TGTGCCAGCAGCTTAACTGCTGCCGAGACCCAGTACTTC. The complete variable domain, with remaining parts taken from reference TRBV7-9 and TRBJ2-5, reads DTGVSQNPRHKITKRGQNVTFRCDPISEHNRLYWYRQTLGQGPEFLTYFQNEAQLEKSRLLSDRFSAERPKGSFSTLEIQRTEQGDSAMYLCASSLTAAETQYFGPGTRLLVL.